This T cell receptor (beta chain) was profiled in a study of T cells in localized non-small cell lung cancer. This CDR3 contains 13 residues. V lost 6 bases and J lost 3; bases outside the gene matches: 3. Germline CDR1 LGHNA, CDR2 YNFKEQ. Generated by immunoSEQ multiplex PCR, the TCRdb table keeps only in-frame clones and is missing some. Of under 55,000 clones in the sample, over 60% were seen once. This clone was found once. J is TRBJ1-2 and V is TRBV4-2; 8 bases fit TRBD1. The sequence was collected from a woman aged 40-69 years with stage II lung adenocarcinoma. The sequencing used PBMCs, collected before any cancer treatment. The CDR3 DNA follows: TGTGCCAGCAGTCCGGGACAGGACTATGGCTACACCTTC. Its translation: CASSPGQDYGYTF.